What follows is one T cell receptor beta chain and its context. Its target is unknown. These data originate in a study of PD-1 blockade in mismatch repair-deficient tumors. Across the whole study: All were previously treated, progressing patients with 11 to 13 mismatch repair-deficient cancer types.

Every patient had mismatch repair deficiency by PCR or immunohistochemistry. TCRs were sequenced from a few patients responding to pembrolizumab. Overall study results and limits: After pembrolizumab, tumor-resident clones rose rapidly, then generally contracted before radiologic responses.

Sequenced by immunoSEQ multiplex PCR; TCRdb stores in-frame clones only, minus some. Here the sample spans roughly 130,000 clones, around nine tenths being singletons. Here the sequenced sample was peripheral blood, taken about 17 months after starting pembrolizumab. This TCR came from an adult with mismatch repair-deficient cancer.

The CDR3: CASSPPTPYNEQFF. The CDR3 bases are TGTGCCAGCTCACCACCCACCCCCTACAATGAGCAGTTCTTC. The chain uses TRBV18 and TRBJ2-1; D ambiguous. CDR1 and CDR2 from the germline V gene are KGHSH and LQKENI. Between the trimmed V and J ends, which lost 0 bases and 2 bases, there was a span of 5 bases. The CDR3 spans 14 residues.